One sample yielded the 22 T cell receptor beta chains listed below, sequenced in a study of response to subunit inactivated influenza vaccine. Using its own MiXCR run on the RT-PCR reads, TCRdb lists one record per CDR3 protein. Here the sample spans around 710,000 distinct CDR3 sequences, around 14% being singletons. The sample was PBMCs from blood, taken less than 15 days before vaccination. These receptors were taken from a man aged 50 to 59 who received an inactivated influenza vaccine.

This clonotype was counted a few times. The chain links TRBV7-9 to TRBJ2-7, with 7 positions matching TRBD1. CDR3 length: 13 amino acids. The junction had 7 bases not matched to a gene; V was cut back by 5 bases and J by 6 bases. The germline V gene has CDR1 SEHNR and CDR2 FQNEAQ (reference sequence). CDR3 protein: CASSIYTGVEQYF. CDR3 in DNA: TGTGCCAGCAGCATCTATACAGGGGTCGAGCAGTACTTC.

In this sample, this clonotype turned up many times. The chain employs TRBV11-2 and TRBJ2-3, with D hard to call. The CDR3 contains 14 residues. V shed 5 bases and J shed 1 base, with 10 bases lying between them. Germline CDR1 reads SGHAT; CDR2 reads FQNNGV. This chain's CDR3 is CASSGLLGTDTQYF. The DNA of the CDR3 is TGTGCCAGCAGCGGGTTGCTGGGCACAGATACGCAGTATTTT.

This clonotype has ten or more counts. The gene calls are TRBV5-1 and TRBJ2-7; D is possibly TRBD2 (5 bases). The V end lost 4 bases, the J end lost 4 bases, and 9 bases lay between the germline ends. Germline loops: CDR1 SGHRS, CDR2 YFSETQ. This CDR3 contains 12 residues. Here the CDR3 reads CASSDYGYEQYF. In DNA, the CDR3 is TGCGCCAGCAGCGACTACGGTTACGAGCAGTACTTC.

This clonotype was detected a few times. This rearrangement joins TRBV7-2 to TRBJ2-7; D unresolved. Germline-derived CDR1 and CDR2 are SGHTA and FQGNSA. The ends were cut back, 1 base at V and 3 bases at J, with 10 bases in the middle. CDR3 length: 14 residues. CDR3 DNA: TGTGCCAGCAGCTTAGTCGGCGGTAACTACGAGCAGTACTTC. Its protein product is CASSLVGGNYEQYF.

There are a few counts of this clonotype. CDR3 in amino acids: CASSSGPGTLNEQFF. The CDR3, as DNA: TGCGCCAGCAGCTCAGGCCCTGGGACACTCAATGAGCAGTTCTTC. V and J are TRBV4-3 and TRBJ2-1; D perhaps matches TRBD1 (6 bases). Looked up from germline, CDR1 is LGHNA and CDR2 is YSLEER. V lost 5 bases and J 6 bases, leaving 17 bases between the germline ends. The CDR3 runs 15 residues.

This clonotype turned up a few times. The chain combines TRBV7-2 with TRBJ1-1, with D possibly TRBD1 on 6 matching bases. V shed 5 bases and J shed 7 bases, with 17 bases lying between them. CDR1 and CDR2 from the germline V gene are SGHTA and FQGNSA. The CDR3 totals 14 residues. The CDR3 is CASSKRDKGYEAFF. Written as DNA, the CDR3 is TGTGCCAGCAGCAAACGGGACAAGGGATATGAAGCTTTCTTT. The entire variable domain, with the rest obtained from reference TRBV7-2 and TRBJ1-1, is as follows: GAGVSQSPSNKVTEKGKDVELRCDPISGHTALYWYRQSLGQGLEFLIYFQGNSAPDKSGLPSDRFSAERTGGSVSTLTIQRTQQEDSAVYLCASSKRDKGYEAFFGQGTRLTVV.

About this clonotype itself: The junction departs from the called germline gene at one end, perhaps through a read error. This rearrangement joins TRBV7-7 to TRBJ2-1; tentative D call: TRBD1 (5 bases). The CDR3 contains 15 residues. The V gene's germline CDR1 is SSHAT and CDR2 FNYEAQ (reference sequence). The CDR3 DNA reads as TGTGCTAGCAGCTTATCTGTCAGGGCGGACAATGAGCAGTTCTTC. It translates to CASSLSVRADNEQFF. Based on the CDR3 plus reference TRBV7-7 and TRBJ2-1, the full variable domain is GAGVSQSPRYKVTKRGQDVTLRCDPISSHATLYWYQQALGQGPEFLTYFNYEAQPDKSGLPSDRFSAERPEGSISTLTIQRTEQRDSAMYRCASSLSVRADNEQFFGPGTRLTVL.

The chain joins TRBV5-1 to TRBJ1-2, with TRBD1 matching over 8 bases. The V gene end was trimmed by 4 bases and the J gene end by 0 bases; junction bases not matched to a gene: 5. Per the germline V gene, CDR1 is SGHRS and CDR2 is YFSETQ. The length of the CDR3 is 15 residues. The CDR3 sequence: CASSTGQGPNYGYTF. In DNA, the CDR3 is TGCGCCAGCAGCACCGGACAGGGACCTAACTATGGCTACACCTTC. The full variable domain, rest sourced from reference TRBV5-1 and TRBJ1-2, is KAGVTQTPRYLIKTRGQQVTLSCSPISGHRSVSWYQQTPGQGLQFLFEYFSETQRNKGNFPGRFSGRQFSNSRSEMNVSTLELGDSALYLCASSTGQGPNYGYTFGSGTRLTVV.

This chain uses TRBV14 with TRBJ2-1; 7 bases match TRBD1. With 4 bases clipped from V and 9 bases from J, the junction kept 9 bases outside the gene matches. The CDR3 spans 14 residues. The germline V gene encodes CDR1 SGHDN and CDR2 FVKESK. CDR3 in amino acids: CASSPNYRGGEQFF. The CDR3 nucleotides are TGTGCCAGCAGCCCGAACTACAGGGGTGGTGAGCAGTTCTTC.

This clonotype was detected a few times. The J gene is TRBJ2-5, the V gene TRBV28, with 11 bases matching TRBD2. From germline, CDR1 is MDHEN and CDR2 SYDVKM. CDR3 length: 15 residues. J gave up 2 bases and V 5 bases, and 4 bases lay outside the gene matches. CDR3 sequence: CASSPIAGGQETQYF. The CDR3 nucleotides read TGTGCCAGCAGTCCAATAGCGGGGGGGCAAGAGACCCAGTACTTC.

The rearrangement joins TRBV12-3 or TRBV12-4 to TRBJ2-2, with TRBD1 identical over 10 bases. V shed 7 bases, J shed 4 bases, and the junction held 6 bases outside the gene matches. The CDR3 sequence is 15 residues long. The DNA for the CDR3 is TGTGCCAGCACCTTTGGGACAGGGGCCACCGGGGAGCTGTTTTTT. This translates into CASTFGTGATGELFF.

J is TRBJ1-2 and V is TRBV5-1, with 7 bases fitting TRBD1. Germline CDR1 and CDR2: SGHRS and YFSETQ. The CDR3 covers 16 residues. Trimming cost V 0 bases and J 7 bases; bases outside gene matches: 12. The CDR3 bases are TGCGCCAGCAGCTTGGTCCCGACGACAGGGTCGGGTGGCTACACCTTC. Translating gives CASSLVPTTGSGGYTF.

This clonotype has ten or more counts. The rearrangement uses TRBV10-3 and TRBJ2-5; the match to TRBD2 covers 9 bases. Losses at the gene ends were 6 bases for V and 1 base for J; bases not matched to a gene: 3. Germline V lookup: CDR1 ENHRY, CDR2 SYGVKD. CDR3 length: 14 residues. In DNA, the CDR3 is TGTGCCATCAGCGGACTAGCGAGCCAAGAGACCCAGTACTTC. This gives the protein CAISGLASQETQYF.

This rearrangement joins TRBV4-1 to TRBJ1-1; 12 bases match TRBD1. Germline V gives CDR1 MGHRA, CDR2 YSYEKL. V was clipped by 5 bases and J by 5 bases; unmatched bases: 9. The CDR3 extends over 16 amino acids. CDR3 coding DNA: TGCGCCAGCAGCTCTTATCCGGGACAGGGGGCGACTGAAGCTTTCTTT. Its protein product is CASSSYPGQGATEAFF.

V is TRBV11-2 and J is TRBJ2-4; a weak D match, TRBD2 (6 bases). Germline CDR1 and CDR2: SGHAT and FQNNGV. This CDR3 comprises 15 residues. The V end was cut by 5 bases, the J end by 5 bases, with 16 bases between. CDR3 DNA: TGTGCCAGCAGCCCGGGACTGGGAGGTCAAAACATTCAGTACTTC. This codes for CASSPGLGGQNIQYF.

The chain uses TRBV20-1 and TRBJ1-1; 8 bases agree with TRBD1. The germline CDR1 and CDR2 sequences are DFQATT and SNEGSKA (reference sequence). Unmatched junction bases numbered 4, after V lost 0 bases and J lost 4 bases. The CDR3 loop spans 14 amino acids. This CDR3 reads CSARDRGRITEAFF. In DNA form, the CDR3 reads TGCAGTGCTAGAGACAGGGGGCGGATCACTGAAGCTTTCTTT.

Only a few counts were recorded for this clonotype. The chain uses TRBV4-3 and TRBJ2-2, with 9 bases aligning to TRBD2. Germline V gives CDR1 LGHNA, CDR2 YSLEER. This CDR3 is 16 amino acids long. J gave up 5 bases and V 4 bases, and 8 bases lay outside the gene matches. The CDR3: CASSPRLSGGTGELFF. The CDR3, as DNA: TGCGCCAGCAGCCCGAGATTGAGCGGGGGGACCGGGGAGCTGTTTTTT.

This clonotype was found many times. The V and J genes are TRBV6-1 and TRBJ1-2, with D uncertain. Trimming shortened V by 0 bases and J by 4 bases, and 12 bases separated the two germline ends. The CDR3 loop spans 15 amino acids. Germline-derived CDR1 and CDR2 are MNHNS and SASEGT. CDR3 in DNA: TGTGCCAGCAGTGAAGCGCGACTCTCCGCCTATGGCTACACCTTC. As protein: CASSEARLSAYGYTF.

This clonotype was observed at least ten times. The chain uses TRBV10-3 and TRBJ1-1, with 9 bases aligning to TRBD1. The CDR3 runs 14 residues. V gave up 5 bases and J gave up 1 base; unmatched junction bases: 2. Germline V CDR1 and CDR2: ENHRY, SYGVKD. CDR3 nucleotide sequence: TGTGCCATCAGTTCACAGGGGGCGAACACTGAAGCTTTCTTT. Protein sequence: CAISSQGANTEAFF.

This clonotype was counted only a few times. The chain recombines TRBV6-1 with TRBJ2-3; D ambiguous. CDR3 size: 13 residues. Germline CDR1 and CDR2: MNHNS and SASEGT. Trimming removed 7 bases from V and 0 bases from J, with 8 bases in between. The CDR3 loop is CASTERSTDTQYF. In DNA, the CDR3 is TGTGCCAGCACGGAGAGGAGCACAGATACGCAGTATTTT.

The chain has TRBV28 and TRBJ2-2, with D perhaps TRBD1 (6 bases). CDR1 is MDHEN, CDR2 SYDVKM, per germline. Between the trimmed V and J ends, which lost 4 bases and 6 bases, there was a span of 21 bases. This CDR3 is 17 amino acids long. The CDR3 is CASSSFFDRKGSGELFF. The CDR3 nucleotides read TGTGCCAGCAGTTCATTTTTTGACAGGAAGGGATCCGGGGAGCTGTTTTTT.

The chain links TRBV24-1 to TRBJ2-5, with D maybe TRBD2 (6 bases). The ends were cut back, 2 bases at V and 5 bases at J, with 11 bases in the middle. The CDR3 consists of 14 residues. Germline CDR1 and CDR2: KGHDR and SFDVKD. CDR3 sequence: CATSDSGRRETQYF. CDR3 bases: TGTGCCACCAGTGATTCTGGGAGGAGGGAGACCCAGTACTTC.